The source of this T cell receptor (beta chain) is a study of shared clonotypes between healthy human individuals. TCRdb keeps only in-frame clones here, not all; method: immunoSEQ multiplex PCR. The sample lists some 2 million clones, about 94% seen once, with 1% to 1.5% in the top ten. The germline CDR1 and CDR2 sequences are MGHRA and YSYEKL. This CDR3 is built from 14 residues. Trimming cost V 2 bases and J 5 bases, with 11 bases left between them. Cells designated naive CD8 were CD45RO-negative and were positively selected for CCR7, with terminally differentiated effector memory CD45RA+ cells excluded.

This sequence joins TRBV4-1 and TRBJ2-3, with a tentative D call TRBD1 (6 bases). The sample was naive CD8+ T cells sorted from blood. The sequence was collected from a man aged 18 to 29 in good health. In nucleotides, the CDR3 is TGCGCCAGCAGCCAATCCAGAGGGGGAGATACGCAGTATTTT. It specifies CASSQSRGGDTQYF.